Listed below are T cell receptor beta chains from one sample, sequenced in a study of cytomegalovirus exposure and HLA in healthy donors. Profiling relied on immunoSEQ multiplex PCR, and the TCRdb table lists in-frame clones only, not all of them. This sample has over 250,000 clones, with about 86% found just once. Sample: PBMCs. The receptors were gathered from a woman aged 18-30 years in good health and CMV-seronegative. Each CDR3 is given with its conserved first and last residue. Each record gives: D gene, J gene, V gene, clone size, CDR3 protein, CDR3 DNA. The D gene is left open where the match is weak. Clone sizes are given selectively: once, few, many, or a class where the clone is expanded.

TRBD2,TRBJ2-7,TRBV4-1,NA,CASSQVQAGVGYEQYF,TGCGCCAGCAGCCAAGTTCAAGCGGGGGTCGGCTACGAGCAGTACTTC
NA,TRBJ2-3,TRBV6-1,NA,CASTSTDTQYF,TGTGCCAGCACGAGTACAGATACGCAGTATTTT
TRBD1,TRBJ1-1,TRBV6-5,NA,CATDKGQGATEAFF,TGTGCCACCGATAAAGGACAGGGGGCAACTGAAGCTTTCTTT
TRBD2,TRBJ2-5,TRBV4-2,NA,CASSQGTSGVQETQYF,TGTGCCAGCAGCCAAGGGACTAGCGGGGTACAAGAGACCCAGTACTTC
NA,TRBJ2-7,TRBV6-5,NA,CASSRPGVPYEQYF,TGTGCCAGCAGTCGACCAGGGGTCCCCTACGAGCAGTACTTC
NA,TRBJ2-3,TRBV9,NA,CASSVGAGGLTDTQYF,TGTGCCAGCAGCGTAGGAGCCGGGGGGCTGACAGATACGCAGTATTTT
NA,TRBJ1-1,TRBV2,NA,CASSFSGLISEAFF,TGTGCCAGCAGTTTTTCGGGATTAATTAGTGAAGCTTTCTTT
NA,TRBJ2-5,TRBV2,NA,CASSAPEAQYF,TGTGCCAGCAGCGCCCCGGAGGCCCAGTACTTC
NA,TRBJ1-4,TRBV5-6,NA,CASGPWGVTNEKLFF,TGTGCCAGCGGACCCTGGGGGGTTACTAATGAAAAACTGTTTTTT
NA,TRBJ1-5,TRBV5-6,NA,CASSLRVHSNQPQHF,TGTGCCAGCAGCTTAAGAGTCCATAGCAATCAGCCCCAGCATTTT
TRBD1,TRBJ1-2,TRBV27,NA,CASRFLQGATYGYTF,TGTGCCAGCAGATTCTTACAGGGGGCTACGTATGGCTACACCTTC
NA,TRBJ1-1,TRBV10-3,once,CATRFGAVDTEAFF,TGTGCCACCCGGTTTGGGGCGGTCGACACTGAAGCTTTCTTT
NA,TRBJ2-7,TRBV30,NA,CAWGDGGPLYEQYF,TGTGCCTGGGGGGATGGAGGACCTCTCTACGAGCAGTACTTC
NA,TRBJ1-2,TRBV10-3,NA,CAISLQGRDGYTF,TGTGCCATCAGCCTACAGGGAAGAGATGGCTACACCTTC
TRBD1,TRBJ2-5,TRBV29-1,NA,CSVANGQGGETQYF,TGCAGCGTTGCGAACGGACAGGGTGGTGAGACCCAGTACTTC
TRBD1,TRBJ1-5,TRBV11-2,NA,CASSLQGQGANQPQHF,TGTGCCAGCAGCTTACAGGGACAGGGGGCGAATCAGCCCCAGCATTTT
NA,TRBJ1-2,TRBV5-1,NA,CASSWGEDGYTF,TGCGCCAGCAGCTGGGGAGAGGATGGCTACACCTTC
NA,TRBJ2-5,TRBV5-4,NA,CASSRQGSVETQYF,TGTGCCAGCAGCCGCCAGGGGTCGGTGGAGACCCAGTACTTC
TRBD2,TRBJ2-1,TRBV7-3,once,CASSPSSGGYNEQFF,TGTGCCAGCAGCCCCTCTAGCGGGGGCTACAATGAGCAGTTCTTC
TRBD2,TRBJ2-7,TRBV5-4,few,CASSPIASGSYEQYF,TGTGCCAGCAGCCCAATAGCTAGCGGGTCCTACGAGCAGTACTTC
TRBD2,TRBJ2-7,TRBV5-1,NA,CASSLGLADTYEQYF,TGCGCCAGCAGCTTGGGCCTAGCGGATACCTACGAGCAGTACTTC
NA,TRBJ1-3,TRBV5-6,NA,CASSRDISGNTIYF,TGTGCCAGCAGCCGGGACATCTCTGGAAACACCATATATTTT
TRBD1,TRBJ2-2,TRBV9,NA,CASSVVRQGTGELFF,TGTGCCAGCAGCGTAGTAAGACAGGGGACCGGGGAGCTGTTTTTT
NA,TRBJ2-7,TRBV10-2,NA,CASSVGAEQYF,TGCGCCAGCAGCGTAGGGGCCGAGCAGTACTTC